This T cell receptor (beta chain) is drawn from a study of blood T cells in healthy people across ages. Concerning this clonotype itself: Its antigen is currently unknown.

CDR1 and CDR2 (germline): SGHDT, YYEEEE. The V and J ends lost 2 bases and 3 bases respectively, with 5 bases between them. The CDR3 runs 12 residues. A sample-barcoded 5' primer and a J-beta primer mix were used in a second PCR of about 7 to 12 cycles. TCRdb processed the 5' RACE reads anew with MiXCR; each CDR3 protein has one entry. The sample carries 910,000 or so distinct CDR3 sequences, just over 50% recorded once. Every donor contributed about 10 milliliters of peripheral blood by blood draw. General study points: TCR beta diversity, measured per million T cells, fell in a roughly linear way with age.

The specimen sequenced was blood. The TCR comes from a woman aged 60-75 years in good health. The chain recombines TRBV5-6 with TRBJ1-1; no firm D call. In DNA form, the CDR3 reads TGTGCCAGCAGCTTTAGGGACACTGAAGCTTTCTTT. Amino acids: CASSFRDTEAFF.